These T cell receptor beta chains were read from a single sample in a study of Graves' ophthalmopathy and Graves' hyperthyroidism. TCRdb reprocessed the multiplex PCR reads with MiXCR, giving one entry per CDR3 protein. In the table there are about 400,000 distinct CDR3 sequences, around 20% of which are singletons. The sample consisted of peripheral blood. All receptors come from a young woman with Graves' ophthalmopathy. The conserved cysteine and the conserved F or W are not part of the CDR3 here. The order of the fields is J gene, V gene, CDR3 length, CDR3 protein.

TRBJ1-1 TRBV6-1 12 ASALSGGASEAF
TRBJ1-1 TRBV28 13 ASSPDREGGTEAF
TRBJ2-5 TRBV3-1 13 ASSGTGGDEETQY
TRBJ1-1 TRBV4-3 11 ASSQDPGQEAF
TRBJ2-6 TRBV28 13 ASSTVFSGANVLT
TRBJ1-5 TRBV2 14 ASSEGGRRSNQPQH
TRBJ1-1 TRBV7-8 13 ASSLAFGHDTEAF
TRBJ2-7 TRBV7-3 17 ASSLTGGATGTYSYEQY
TRBJ2-7 TRBV6-5 10 ASSYLLGEQY
TRBJ2-5 TRBV24-1 13 ATAPRLAGVETQY
TRBJ2-7 TRBV30 13 AWSVNSGDSYEQY
TRBJ1-6 TRBV28 15 ASSPPGFSSYNSPLH
TRBJ1-1 TRBV20-1 15 SARDAGGGRGETEAF
TRBJ1-1 TRBV28 12 ASSLFLRSTEAF
TRBJ2-7 TRBV10-3 12 AITRSTGSYEQY
TRBJ1-1 TRBV6-2/TRBV6-3 12 ALREGPVNTEAF
TRBJ2-6 TRBV12-3/TRBV12-4 15 ASRPGRASSGANVLT
TRBJ1-3 TRBV28 12 ASSLVGVGNTIY
TRBJ1-1 TRBV6-2/TRBV6-3 16 ASSYSTTGVSPNTEAF
TRBJ1-2 TRBV10-3 13 AISESPQGANGYT
TRBJ2-2 TRBV3-1 14 ASSLTGTANTGELF
TRBJ2-7 TRBV27 12 ASSLSARNNEQY
TRBJ2-2 TRBV19 14 ASSIVQGANTGELF